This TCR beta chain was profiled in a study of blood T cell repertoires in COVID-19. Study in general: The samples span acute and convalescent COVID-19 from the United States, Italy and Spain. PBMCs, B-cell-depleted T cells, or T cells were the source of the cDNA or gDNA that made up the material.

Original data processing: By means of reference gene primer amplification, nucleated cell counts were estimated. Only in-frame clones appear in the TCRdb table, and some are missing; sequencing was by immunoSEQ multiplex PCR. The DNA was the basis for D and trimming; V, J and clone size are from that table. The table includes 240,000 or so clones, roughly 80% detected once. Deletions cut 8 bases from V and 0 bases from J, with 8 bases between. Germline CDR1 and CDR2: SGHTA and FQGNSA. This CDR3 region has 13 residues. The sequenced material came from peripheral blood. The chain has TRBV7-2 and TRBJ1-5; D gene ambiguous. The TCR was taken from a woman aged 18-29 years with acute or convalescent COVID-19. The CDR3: CASCLYSNQPQHF. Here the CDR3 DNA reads TGTGCCAGCTGTCTTTATAGCAATCAGCCCCAGCATTTT.